The 32 T cell receptor beta chains given below trace back to one sample, sequenced in a study of shared clonotypes between healthy human individuals. Libraries were prepared by immunoSEQ multiplex PCR; TCRdb keeps only in-frame clonotypes and omits some of them. The sample shows about 2.3 million clones, roughly 93% of them seen only once. Sequences were obtained from naive CD4+ T cells from PBMCs. Subset given: CD45RA+ positively selected. The origin of the receptors is a man aged 18 to 29 in good health. Some clones in this sample may be carry-over from other donors' samples.

The rearrangement links TRBV6-6 to TRBJ2-5; D could derive from TRBD1 or TRBD2 (5 bases each). The CDR3 totals 14 residues. Between the trimmed V and J ends, which lost 6 bases and 4 bases, there was a span of 15 bases. Germline assignment: CDR1 MNHNY and CDR2 SVGAGI (reference sequence). The chain's CDR3 is CASRTLSGRETQYF. The DNA of the CDR3 is TGTGCCAGCAGAACCCTTTCGGGACGAGAGACCCAGTACTTC.

This clone was seen more than once but under ten times. The same CDR3 is also encoded by other DNA sequences in this sample. The chain joins TRBV18 to TRBJ1-5; 8 nucleotides line up with TRBD1. V lost 4 bases to trimming and J lost 2 bases; unmatched junction nucleotides: 4. Germline V gene lookup returns CDR1 KGHSH and CDR2 LQKENI. The CDR3 runs 15 residues. CDR3 protein: CASSLTGVGNQPQHF. The DNA of the CDR3 is TGTGCCAGCTCACTGACAGGGGTGGGCAATCAGCCCCAGCATTTT.

In its sample, this clone was seen a few times. The chain couples TRBV20-1 to TRBJ1-1, with D unresolved. V was clipped by 2 bases and J by 6 bases, with 4 bases between them. CDR3 length: 10 amino acids. Germline lookup yields CDR1 DFQATT and CDR2 SNEGSKA (reference sequence). CDR3 DNA sequence: TGCAGTGCTAGATATCCTGAAGCTTTCTTT. Residues: CSARYPEAFF.

The V gene is TRBV5-3, the J gene TRBJ2-7; TRBD2 might be the D (5 bases). TRBV5-3 is treated as an ORF (open reading frame) with a function not yet certain. The germline V and J ends were trimmed by 2 bases and 0 bases, with 15 bases remaining between them. The length of the CDR3 is 16 residues. The CDR3 protein is CARSFRLAPSSYEQYF. The CDR3 DNA reads as TGTGCCAGAAGCTTTAGGTTAGCGCCGAGCTCCTACGAGCAGTACTTC.

CDR3 residues: CASSTGTSKYTGELFF. CDR3 in DNA: TGTGCCAGCTCAACCGGGACTAGCAAATACACCGGGGAGCTGTTTTTT. This chain uses TRBV2 with TRBJ2-2, with 9 bases matching TRBD2. The CDR3 is 16 amino acids. After removal of 8 bases from V and 3 bases from J, the junction contained 10 bases not matched to a gene. The V gene's germline CDR1 is SNHLY and CDR2 FYNNEI.

This clone appeared a single time. This chain uses TRBV2 with TRBJ1-1; TRBD1 is a possible D gene (6 bases). CDR1 is SNHLY, CDR2 FYNNEI, per germline. The CDR3 is 14 residues long. Trimming took 4 bases from V and 5 from J, leaving 14 bases between them. The CDR3 here is CASSALGRGTEAFF. The DNA of the CDR3 is TGTGCCAGCAGTGCCCTGGGCAGGGGTACTGAAGCTTTCTTT.

The V gene is TRBV28, the J gene TRBJ2-7; D is possibly TRBD1 (6 bases). The germline gives CDR1 MDHEN, CDR2 SYDVKM. Trimming shortened V by 6 bases and J by 3 bases, and 12 bases separated the two germline ends. The CDR3 length is 13 residues. CDR3 DNA sequence: TGTGCCAGCAGGTCGGGACAAGTCTACGAGCAGTACTTC. Translated, it gives CASRSGQVYEQYF.

The rearrangement uses TRBV14 and TRBJ2-7; 10 bases align to TRBD2. Trimming at V came to 0 bases and at J to 5 bases, leaving 4 bases not matched to a gene. The CDR3 has 15 residues. CDR1 is SGHDN, CDR2 FVKESK, per germline. This CDR3 reads CASSQESGRDDEQYF. The CDR3 nucleotides are TGTGCCAGCAGCCAAGAAAGCGGGAGGGACGACGAGCAGTACTTC.

The rearrangement uses TRBV2 and TRBJ1-5; D remains ambiguous. There are 13 residues in the CDR3. From germline, CDR1 is SNHLY and CDR2 FYNNEI. Trimming removed 7 bases from V and 4 bases from J, with 11 bases in between. The CDR3 nucleotides read TGTGCCAGCATGACCGAAGCGAATCAGCCCCAGCATTTT. Translated, it gives CASMTEANQPQHF.

The chain joins TRBV18 to TRBJ2-3, with D perhaps matching TRBD2 (5 bases). The germline gives CDR1 KGHSH, CDR2 LQKENI. The CDR3 spans 16 residues. V lost 5 bases, J lost 1 base, and 16 bases lay in between. CDR3 sequence: CASSEDFYRRTDTQYF. DNA for the CDR3: TGTGCCAGCTCAGAGGACTTCTATAGACGCACAGATACGCAGTATTTT.

The chain couples TRBV5-4 to TRBJ2-1; D possibly corresponds to TRBD2 (6 bases). The germline CDR1 and CDR2 sequences are SGHNT and YYREEE (reference sequence). The germline V and J ends were trimmed by 7 bases and 15 bases, with 20 bases remaining between them. The CDR3 loop spans 12 amino acids. CDR3 DNA sequence: TGTGCCAGCGGACTTCCCGGGGGAGTGACGTTCTTC. Protein: CASGLPGGVTFF.

V gene TRBV5-1 combines with J gene TRBJ2-7, with TRBD2 matching over 8 bases. This CDR3 region has 14 residues. The germline V gene has CDR1 SGHRS and CDR2 YFSETQ. V gave up 4 bases and J gave up 2 bases; unmatched junction bases: 5. The DNA for the CDR3 is TGCGCCAGCAGCCCCGGACTAGCCCCCTACGAGCAGTACTTC. Its translation: CASSPGLAPYEQYF.

The chain has TRBV7-2 and TRBJ2-7; D is possibly TRBD1 (5 bases). Trimming removed 6 bases at V and 3 bases at J, with 15 bases between. CDR1 and CDR2 (germline): SGHTA, FQGNSA. This CDR3 region has 14 residues. Here the CDR3 reads CASSPGLRVYEQYF. Here the CDR3 DNA reads TGTGCCAGCAGTCCAGGCCTCAGGGTCTACGAGCAGTACTTC.

The V and J genes are TRBV19 and TRBJ2-6, with TRBD1 as a possible D gene (5 bases). Germline CDR1 reads LNHDA; CDR2 reads SQIVND (reference sequence). V was trimmed by 10 bases and J by 0 bases, leaving 22 bases between them. The CDR3 length is 18 residues. The CDR3 region is CATGDSGRRVSGANVLTF. CDR3 sequence (DNA): TGTGCCACCGGCGACAGTGGACGGCGAGTCTCTGGGGCCAACGTCCTGACTTTC.

This clone has a single count. V gene TRBV28 combines with J gene TRBJ2-7, with D possibly called TRBD1 or TRBD2 (8 bases each). Germline CDR1 and CDR2: MDHEN and SYDVKM. The CDR3 spans 15 residues. Trimming removed 8 bases at V and 2 bases at J, with 19 bases between. The CDR3 nucleotides are TGTGCCAGCGGTCGGGGGGGGACAGGCCCCTACGAGCAGTACTTC. Its translation is CASGRGGTGPYEQYF.

This clone was seen a single time. The rearrangement uses TRBV4-1 and TRBJ2-7; 7 positions match TRBD2. Trimming cost V 0 bases and J 2 bases; bases outside gene matches: 4. CDR3 length: 15 amino acids. From germline, CDR1 is MGHRA and CDR2 YSYEKL. DNA for the CDR3: TGCGCCAGCAGCCAAGAAATAGCGGGTCCCTACGAGCAGTACTTC. This codes for CASSQEIAGPYEQYF.

This sequence joins TRBV7-2 and TRBJ2-1; 9 nucleotides match TRBD2. V was clipped by 1 base and J by 8 bases; unmatched bases: 6. This CDR3 spans 15 amino acids. Germline CDR1 SGHTA, CDR2 FQGNSA. For the CDR3, the DNA is TGTGCCAGCAGCTTAGTCGTAGCGGGAGAGTATGAGCAGTTCTTC. Translated, it gives CASSLVVAGEYEQFF.

The chain employs TRBV19 and TRBJ2-2; D ambiguous. This CDR3 is built from 17 residues. V shed 7 bases and J shed 1 base, with 19 bases lying between them. CDR1 and CDR2 (germline): LNHDA, SQIVND (reference sequence). CDR3 sequence reads: CASKSQDIVLNTGELFF. In nucleotides, the CDR3 is TGTGCCAGTAAATCGCAGGATATCGTTTTGAACACCGGGGAGCTGTTTTTT. The complete variable domain, with remaining parts taken from reference TRBV19 and TRBJ2-2, reads DGGITQSPKYLFRKEGQNVTLSCEQNLNHDAMYWYRQDPGQGLRLIYYSQIVNDFQKGDIAEGYSVSREKKESFPLTVTSAQKNPTAFYLCASKSQDIVLNTGELFFGEGSRLTVL.

This rearrangement joins TRBV10-1 to TRBJ2-2; TRBD1 agrees at 7 bases. V lost 3 bases, J lost 6 bases, and 4 bases stayed unmatched. The CDR3 totals 14 residues. CDR1 is WNHNN and CDR2 is SYGVQD in the germline V gene (reference sequence). The CDR3 is CASSDPQGSGELFF. CDR3 DNA sequence: TGCGCCAGCAGTGACCCACAGGGGTCCGGGGAGCTGTTTTTT.

The V call is TRBV30, the J call TRBJ2-7; D assignment may be TRBD1 or TRBD2 (5 bases each). This CDR3 is built from 16 residues. CDR1 and CDR2 (germline): GTSNPN, SVGIG (reference sequence). The ends were cut back, 1 base at V and 5 bases at J, with 21 bases in the middle. The CDR3 is CAWSDASLGRGHEQYF. CDR3 coding DNA: TGTGCCTGGAGTGACGCCTCTCTGGGACGAGGTCACGAGCAGTACTTC.

About this clone itself: Other nucleotide sequences in the sample specify the same CDR3. The genes are TRBV6-1 and TRBJ1-1; D not resolved. The CDR3 contains 13 residues. The germline V and J ends were trimmed by 2 bases and 1 base, with 5 bases remaining between them. Germline CDR1 and CDR2: MNHNS and SASEGT. The DNA for the CDR3 is TGTGCCAGCAGTGAACAGAAGAACACTGAAGCTTTCTTT. This translates into CASSEQKNTEAFF.

The chain recombines TRBV5-6 with TRBJ2-3, with TRBD2 identical over 7 bases. This CDR3 has 16 residues. Germline-derived CDR1 and CDR2 are SGHDT and YYEEEE. Trimming cost V 4 bases and J 2 bases; bases outside gene matches: 10. CDR3 nucleotides: TGTGCCAGCAGCCGTCGGCGGCTAGCGGACACAGATACGCAGTATTTT. Translating it yields CASSRRRLADTDTQYF.

The CDR3 DNA reads as TGTGCCAGCAGCCCTCGGCCGACCACAGATACGCAGTATTTT. Translating it yields CASSPRPTTDTQYF. The J gene is TRBJ2-3, the V gene TRBV7-3, with D hard to call. Germline CDR1 reads SGHTA; CDR2 reads FQGTGA. Trimming left V 5 bases short and J 2 bases short, with 11 bases between. This CDR3 region has 14 residues.

In DNA form, the CDR3 reads TGTGCCAGCTCACGAGGACTAGCGGGAGTCGTGAACACCGGGGAGCTGTTTTTT. It yields the protein CASSRGLAGVVNTGELFF. The gene calls are TRBV18 and TRBJ2-2; 13 bases align to TRBD2. V shed 4 bases, J shed 1 base, and the junction held 6 bases outside the gene matches. The CDR3 consists of 18 residues. Germline V gene lookup returns CDR1 KGHSH and CDR2 LQKENI.

Remarks on this clone: In the same sample, other DNA sequences code for this CDR3. The chain is built from TRBV6-1 and TRBJ1-5, with TRBD1 matching over 7 bases. This CDR3 comprises 13 residues. V shed 6 bases, J shed 4 bases, and the junction held 3 bases outside the gene matches. CDR1 and CDR2 from the germline V gene are MNHNS and SASEGT. The CDR3 DNA is TGTGCCAGCAGGCGACAGGGTAATCAGCCCCAGCATTTT. Its protein product is CASRRQGNQPQHF.

The chain is built from TRBV19 and TRBJ2-6, with D perhaps assigned TRBD1 or TRBD2 (5 bases each). The CDR3 is 20 residues long. V was shortened by 2 bases and J by 0 bases, with 20 bases between the two germline ends. Looked up from germline, CDR1 is LNHDA and CDR2 is SQIVND (reference sequence). CDR3 coding DNA: TGTGCCAGTAGTATACTAAACCCGGGACGGCCGATCTCTGGGGCCAACGTCCTGACTTTC. It codes for CASSILNPGRPISGANVLTF.

The chain uses TRBV28 and TRBJ1-5, with D hard to call. Between the trimmed V and J ends, which lost 3 bases and 8 bases, there was a span of 14 bases. CDR3 length equals 14 residues. CDR1 MDHEN and CDR2 SYDVKM come from the germline V gene. CDR3 in DNA: TGTGCCAGCAGTTTCGGGCCCTCAGCGGAGCCCCAGCATTTT. Protein: CASSFGPSAEPQHF.

The chain employs TRBV5-4 and TRBJ2-1; possibly TRBD2 for D (6 bases). Germline lookup yields CDR1 SGHNT and CDR2 YYREEE (reference sequence). This CDR3 is built from 15 residues. Trimming pared 3 bases from V and 6 bases from J, leaving 16 bases between. The CDR3 region is CASSSPAGPANEQFF. The CDR3 DNA sequence: TGTGCCAGCAGCTCCCCTGCGGGACCTGCCAATGAGCAGTTCTTC.

The chain links TRBV14 to TRBJ2-2; no clear D. The CDR3 is 16 amino acids. V lost 4 bases and J lost 5, with 17 bases in between. The germline V gene encodes CDR1 SGHDN and CDR2 FVKESK. The CDR3 spells CASSRGTGGATGELFF. In DNA, the CDR3 is TGTGCCAGCAGCCGAGGTACGGGCGGAGCAACCGGGGAGCTGTTTTTT.

The chain is built from TRBV11-2 and TRBJ2-3; 7 nucleotides align to TRBD2. Trimming cost V 5 bases and J 6 bases; bases outside gene matches: 5. CDR1 SGHAT and CDR2 FQNNGV come from the germline V gene. This CDR3 comprises 13 residues. CDR3 amino acids: CASSALSGDTQYF. CDR3 DNA sequence: TGTGCCAGCAGCGCCCTTAGCGGGGATACGCAGTATTTT.

The rearrangement links TRBV11-2 to TRBJ2-7; D is possibly TRBD1 (6 bases). Germline loops: CDR1 SGHAT, CDR2 FQNNGV. V was clipped by 5 bases and J by 6 bases, with 26 bases between them. The CDR3 contains 17 residues. The CDR3 is CASSPLRFGRGGFEQYF. CDR3 DNA sequence: TGTGCCAGCAGCCCTCTTCGATTTGGCAGGGGCGGTTTCGAGCAGTACTTC.

This clone appeared once. In nucleotides, the CDR3 is TGTGCCAGCTCACCAAAACGGACTAGCGGGAGTGCAGATACGCAGTATTTT. This encodes CASSPKRTSGSADTQYF. The chain combines TRBV18 with TRBJ2-3; 13 nucleotides align to TRBD2. Germline V gene data show CDR1 as KGHSH and CDR2 as LQKENI. The CDR3 consists of 17 residues. The junction had 6 bases not matched to a gene; V was cut back by 2 bases and J by 4 bases.